What follows are 11 T cell receptor beta chains derived from one specimen sequenced in a study of blood T cell repertoires in COVID-19. TCRdb keeps only in-frame clones here, not all; method: immunoSEQ multiplex PCR. Altogether more than 200,000 clones are present, 65% to 85% being singletons, with the ten largest covering around 25%. The sequencing sample was made of peripheral blood. The receptor set was obtained from a man aged 40-49 years with acute or convalescent COVID-19.

This clone was counted between two and nine times. This chain joins TRBV2 and TRBJ1-2; 10 bases line up with TRBD1. Germline-derived CDR1 and CDR2 are SNHLY and FYNNEI. CDR3 length equals 12 residues. J was trimmed by 8 bases and V by 10 bases; bases with no gene match: 7. This chain's CDR3 is CANGTGARGYTF. CDR3 nucleotides: TGTGCCAACGGGACAGGGGCTCGCGGCTACACCTTC.

In this sample, this clone turned up a few times. The chain combines TRBV9 with TRBJ1-3; D not certain. V was trimmed by 0 bases and J by 0 bases, leaving 7 bases between them. The CDR3 is 15 amino acids. Germline loops: CDR1 SGDLS, CDR2 YYNGEE. The DNA for the CDR3 is TGTGCCAGCAGCGTAGACATCTTCTCTGGAAACACCATATATTTT. Translation gives CASSVDIFSGNTIYF.

The chain employs TRBV3-1 (or the pseudogene TRBV3-2) and TRBJ1-2; TRBD1 aligns across 7 bases. Germline loops: CDR1 LGHDT, CDR2 YNNKEL (reference sequence). J was trimmed by 4 bases and V by 4 bases; bases with no gene match: 9. The CDR3 spans 15 residues. DNA for the CDR3: TGTGCCAGCAGCCCTCAACGGACAGGCGGCTATGGCTACACCTTC. Translating it yields CASSPQRTGGYGYTF.

The V call is TRBV6-5, the J call TRBJ2-7, with D perhaps matching TRBD1 (5 bases). Germline CDR1 MNHEY, CDR2 SVGAGI. V was clipped by 6 bases and J by 0 bases, with 12 bases between them. The CDR3 contains 14 residues. This CDR3 reads CASRRQLSSYEQYF. The CDR3 nucleotides read TGTGCCAGCAGAAGACAGTTGAGCTCCTACGAGCAGTACTTC.

V usage is TRBV5-4 and J usage is TRBJ2-7; 7 bases map to TRBD2. The CDR3 totals 15 residues. The trim removed 2 bases at V and 5 bases at J, leaving 10 bases unmatched. In germline, CDR1 is SGHNT, CDR2 YYREEE (reference sequence). CDR3 sequence reads: CASSLGMRESHEQYF. The CDR3, as DNA: TGTGCCAGCAGCTTAGGGATGCGGGAGTCCCACGAGCAGTACTTC.

The chain combines TRBV3-1 (or the pseudogene TRBV3-2) with TRBJ1-3; 8 bases agree with TRBD1. Germline CDR1 and CDR2: LGHDT and YNNKEL (reference sequence). CDR3 length equals 13 residues. Unmatched junction bases numbered 5, after V lost 5 bases and J lost 8 bases. CDR3 DNA: TGTGCCAGCAGCGGGACAGGAGGAGACACCATATATTTT. As protein: CASSGTGGDTIYF.

In this sample, this clone turned up once. The chain is built from TRBV27 and TRBJ1-4; D remains ambiguous. The germline V gene encodes CDR1 MNHEY and CDR2 SMNVEV (reference sequence). The CDR3 consists of 15 residues. Trimming cost V 4 bases and J 7 bases, with 16 bases left between them. CDR3 sequence (DNA): TGTGCCAGCAGTTCATTCTGGCGGGGAGGTGAAAAACTGTTTTTT. Translation: CASSSFWRGGEKLFF.

The chain combines TRBV9 with TRBJ2-7, with 13 bases that match TRBD2. V shed 2 bases and J 4 bases; nucleotides not matched to a gene: 0. CDR3 length equals 14 residues. Germline V gene lookup returns CDR1 SGDLS and CDR2 YYNGEE. For the CDR3, the DNA is TGTGCCAGCAGCGTGACTAGCGGGGGGTACGAGCAGTACTTC. Protein sequence: CASSVTSGGYEQYF.

This rearrangement joins TRBV29-1 to TRBJ1-2, with 11 positions matching TRBD1. From germline, CDR1 is SQVTM and CDR2 ANQGSEA. The CDR3 has 11 amino acids. The CDR3 sequence is CGGQGVNGYTF. In DNA, the CDR3 is TGCGGGGGACAGGGGGTGAATGGCTACACCTTC.

This chain joins TRBV4-1 and TRBJ2-2, with 7 bases lining up with TRBD2. With 0 bases clipped from V and 7 bases from J, the junction kept 5 bases outside the gene matches. Per the germline V gene, CDR1 is MGHRA and CDR2 is YSYEKL. The CDR3 covers 15 residues. The CDR3 sequence is CASSQDPGGGGELFF. DNA for the CDR3: TGCGCCAGCAGCCAAGATCCGGGCGGGGGCGGGGAGCTGTTTTTT.

This chain connects TRBV9 to TRBJ1-2; D remains unclear. V shed 2 bases and J shed 4 bases, with 15 bases lying between them. There are 15 residues in the CDR3. The germline V gene has CDR1 SGDLS and CDR2 YYNGEE. The DNA for the CDR3 is TGTGCCAGCAGCGTGGATTCGACCCGCGGCTATGGCTACACCTTC. Encoded protein: CASSVDSTRGYGYTF.